This TCR beta chain was retrieved from a study of T cells in Graves' hyperthyroidism and ophthalmopathy. RNA transcripts were the template for amplifying TCR beta CDR3 regions. The study used the HTBI primer set for a first-round RT-PCR of the TCR CDR3. TCRdb re-analysed the multiplex PCR reads in MiXCR, keeping a single row per CDR3 protein. The repertoire includes around 600,000 distinct CDR3 sequences, about 14% of them detected once, and roughly an eighth sits in the top ten. General study results and limits: Researchers report that a 13 V-J model separated ophthalmopathy from stable hyperthyroidism. Blood held most thyroid clonotypes expanded above 0.001 frequency. Ophthalmopathy was predicted by the model a median of approximately 6 months ahead of onset.

The V and J ends lost 7 bases and 6 bases respectively, with 21 bases between them. Germline lookup yields CDR1 MNHEY and CDR2 SVGEGT. The length of the CDR3 is 15 residues. As to this clonotype: Its matching antigen is unknown. A much more abundant neighbour one base away suggests this may be a read error.

Exclusion criteria comprised uncontrolled infection, other autoimmune disease, pregnancy or lactation. This receptor was identified in a woman between 45 and 65 years old with Graves' ophthalmopathy. The chain carries TRBV6-2 or TRBV6-3 and TRBJ1-1; possible D gene TRBD1, 6 bases. Source material: blood. The CDR3 reads CASNVVGARIAEAFF. CDR3 in DNA: TGTGCCAGCAATGTCGTGGGGGCGCGAATCGCTGAAGCTTTCTTT.